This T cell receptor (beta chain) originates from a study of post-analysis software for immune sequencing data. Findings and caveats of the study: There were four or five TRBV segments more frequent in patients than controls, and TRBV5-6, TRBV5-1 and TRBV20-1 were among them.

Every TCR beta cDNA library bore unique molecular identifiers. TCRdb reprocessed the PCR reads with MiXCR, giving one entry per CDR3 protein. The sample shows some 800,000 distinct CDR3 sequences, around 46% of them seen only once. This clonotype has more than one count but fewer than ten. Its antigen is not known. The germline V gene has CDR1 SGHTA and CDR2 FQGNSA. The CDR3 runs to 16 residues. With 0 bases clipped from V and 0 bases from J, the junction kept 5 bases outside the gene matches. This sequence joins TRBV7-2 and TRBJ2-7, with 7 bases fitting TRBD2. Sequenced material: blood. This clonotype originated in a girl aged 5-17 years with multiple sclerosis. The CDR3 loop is CASSLAPLANSYEQYF. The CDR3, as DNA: TGTGCCAGCAGCTTAGCGCCACTAGCGAACTCCTACGAGCAGTACTTC.